Here is one T cell receptor beta chain with its context. TCRdb reprocessed the RT-PCR reads via MiXCR and lists one record per CDR3 protein. The table includes approximately 720,000 distinct CDR3 sequences, more than 13% detected once. V shed 0 bases and J shed 1 base, with 9 bases lying between them. This CDR3 spans 16 amino acids. Germline loops: CDR1 KGHSH, CDR2 LQKENI. This clonotype originated in a female donor in good health, serving as a healthy control. The sequencing sample was made of memory CD4+ T cells from blood. V usage is TRBV18 and J usage is TRBJ2-2; the D gene is possibly TRBD2 (5 bases). The CDR3 DNA reads TGTGCCAGCTCACCACCAGGCGGGCGGAACACCGGGGAGCTGTTTTTT. This codes for CASSPPGGRNTGELFF. Supplemented by reference TRBV18 and TRBJ2-2, the full variable domain reads NAGVMQNPRHLVRRRGQEARLRCSPMKGHSHVYWYRQLPEEGLKFMVYLQKENIIDESGMPKERFSAEFPKEGPSILRIQQVVRGDSAAYFCASSPPGGRNTGELFFGEGSRLTVL.